Following are 17 T cell receptor beta chains from one sample sequenced in a study of T cell repertoires in cytomegalovirus infection. Their antigen targets remain unknown. TCRdb analysed the reads with MiXCR anew, one entry per CDR3 protein. The table has approximately 350,000 distinct CDR3 sequences, around a third seen once. The sample here was cultured PBMCs, taken from culture after CMV antigen stimulation. All receptors derive from a human donor in good health (CMV status not recorded). Some clones in this sample may be carry-over from other donors' samples.

This clonotype appeared a few times. The V call is TRBV7-2, the J call TRBJ2-5; D perhaps matches TRBD1 (5 bases). Trimming stripped 2 bases from V and 1 base from J, with 8 bases between. The CDR3 contains 14 residues. Germline values: CDR1 SGHTA, CDR2 FQGNSA. CDR3 sequence reads: CASSLRQFQETQYF. CDR3 nucleotide sequence: TGTGCCAGCAGCTTACGACAGTTCCAAGAGACCCAGTACTTC.

The sample holds many counts of this clonotype. The chain employs TRBV28 and TRBJ1-1; D might be TRBD1 (5 bases). The germline CDR1 and CDR2 sequences are MDHEN and SYDVKM. The CDR3 extends over 13 amino acids. The V gene lost 5 bases and the J gene lost 8 bases, with 15 bases spanning the gap. The CDR3 loop is CASSTKGTYEAFF. As DNA, the CDR3 is TGTGCCAGCAGTACGAAGGGGACGTACGAAGCTTTCTTT.

This clonotype was observed a handful of times. The chain links TRBV12-3 or TRBV12-4 to TRBJ1-2; possibly TRBD1 for D (6 bases). The CDR3 consists of 15 residues. The ends were cut back, 5 bases at V and 8 bases at J, with 21 bases in the middle. The CDR3 sequence is CASSTRQAIVGGYTF. The CDR3, as DNA: TGTGCCAGCAGTACCCGACAGGCTATCGTGGGGGGCTACACCTTC.

This chain uses TRBV7-2 with TRBJ2-3, with 7 bases matching TRBD2. CDR3 length equals 16 residues. From germline, CDR1 is SGHTA and CDR2 FQGNSA. V was pared by 1 base and J by 6 bases, with 10 bases of the junction left unmatched. CDR3 DNA sequence: TGTGCCAGCAGCTTAGACCGACGCGGGGGTGGGGATACGCAGTATTTT. This gives the protein CASSLDRRGGGDTQYF.

On this clonotype itself: A much larger clone differs from this one at a single base, so this may be a read error. V usage is TRBV12-3 or TRBV12-4 and J usage is TRBJ2-7, with 7 bases aligning to TRBD2. The CDR3 has 15 amino acids. The CDR3 region is CASSLSLARSYEQCF. DNA for the CDR3: TGTGCCAGCAGCCTGTCACTAGCGCGCTCCTACGAGCAGTGCTTC.

This clonotype came up a few times. The chain couples TRBV10-1 to TRBJ2-1; 11 bases match TRBD2. Germline CDR1 is WNHNN and CDR2 is SYGVQD (reference sequence). The CDR3 loop spans 17 amino acids. The junction had 10 bases not matched to a gene; V was cut back by 9 bases and J by 0 bases. CDR3 nucleotide sequence: TGCGCCAGACCGGGACTAGCGGCCTCTAACTCCTACAATGAGCAGTTCTTC. Amino acid sequence: CARPGLAASNSYNEQFF.

The chain couples TRBV7-6 to TRBJ1-3; tentatively, D is TRBD1 (5 bases). This CDR3 is 16 amino acids long. Germline assignment: CDR1 SGHVS and CDR2 FNYEAQ. Trimming pared 5 bases from V and 0 bases from J, leaving 14 bases between. For the CDR3, the DNA is TGTGCCAGCAGCCGGGGGTATGCCTCCTCTGGAAACACCATATATTTT. It codes for CASSRGYASSGNTIYF.

The chain combines TRBV5-1 with TRBJ1-1; D possibly corresponds to TRBD1 (5 bases). Trimming took off 1 base at V and 0 bases at J, with 10 bases between the two ends. CDR3 length: 15 amino acids. Germline V gene lookup returns CDR1 SGHRS and CDR2 YFSETQ. Here the CDR3 DNA reads TGCGCCAGCAGCTTGTTGTGGGGGATGAACACTGAAGCTTTCTTT. Translated, it gives CASSLLWGMNTEAFF.

The chain employs TRBV7-6 and TRBJ2-5; tentative D call: TRBD1 (6 bases). The V gene's germline CDR1 is SGHVS and CDR2 FNYEAQ. The V end lost 1 base, the J end lost 5 bases, and 20 bases lay between the germline ends. The CDR3 sequence is 17 residues long. CDR3 sequence reads: CASSLELGTRPSETQYF. For the CDR3, the DNA is TGTGCCAGCAGCTTAGAGTTGGGGACAAGGCCCTCGGAGACCCAGTACTTC.

CDR3 sequence (DNA): TGTGCCAGCAGTCCCCCACCCCCCGGGGAGCTGTTTTTT. Translated, it gives CASSPPPPGELFF. This rearrangement joins TRBV6-8 to TRBJ2-2, with D hard to call. Between the trimmed V and J ends, which lost 5 bases and 6 bases, there was a span of 10 bases. The CDR3 consists of 13 residues. Germline lookup yields CDR1 MNHGY and CDR2 SAAAGT.

The CDR3 nucleotides read TGTGCCAGCAGCTTAGACACCGGGACAGGGAACTATGGCTACACCTTC. It specifies CASSLDTGTGNYGYTF. This chain connects TRBV11-2 to TRBJ1-2; TRBD1 matches 9 bases. With V trimmed by 0 bases and J by 2 bases, 4 bases remained unmatched. The CDR3 sequence is 16 residues long. CDR1 is SGHAT, CDR2 FQNNGV, per germline. Filled out from reference TRBV11-2 and TRBJ1-2, the complete variable domain reads EAGVAQSPRYKIIEKRQSVAFWCNPISGHATLYWYQQILGQGPKLLIQFQNNGVVDDSQLPKDRFSAERLKGVDSTLKIQPAKLEDSAVYLCASSLDTGTGNYGYTFGSGTRLTVV.

The CDR3 DNA follows: TGTGCCAGCAGCGCACCTAGGGACAACGGAGGCACTGAAGCTTTCTTT. Its protein is CASSAPRDNGGTEAFF. The chain recombines TRBV7-6 with TRBJ1-1; possible D gene TRBD1, 6 bases. Trimming stripped 5 bases from V and 4 bases from J, with 20 bases between. The germline gives CDR1 SGHVS, CDR2 FNYEAQ. The CDR3 totals 16 residues.

In its sample, this clonotype was seen a few times. V usage is TRBV28 and J usage is TRBJ1-5; TRBD1 is a possible D gene (6 bases). This CDR3 region has 12 residues. The V and J ends lost 3 bases and 15 bases respectively, with 15 bases between them. CDR1 is MDHEN, CDR2 SYDVKM, per germline. The CDR3 reads CASSFWGGGWHF. The CDR3 DNA reads as TGTGCCAGCAGTTTTTGGGGGGGCGGATGGCATTTT. Full variable domain (missing parts from reference TRBV28 and TRBJ1-5): DVKVTQSSRYLVKRTGEKVFLECVQDMDHENMFWYRQDPGLGLRLIYFSYDVKMKEKGDIPEGYSVSREKKERFSLILESASTNQTSMYLCASSFWGGGWHFGDGTRLSIL.

This clonotype was recorded a few times. J is TRBJ2-3 and V is TRBV12-3 or TRBV12-4; 9 nucleotides match TRBD2. CDR3 length equals 18 residues. The ends lost 7 bases at V and 4 bases at J; junction bases unmatched: 18. The CDR3 region is CASTVRRGREGVADTQYF. The CDR3 DNA reads TGTGCCAGCACCGTAAGAAGGGGGCGGGAGGGCGTGGCAGATACGCAGTATTTT.

This clonotype was observed a few times. The chain couples TRBV19 to TRBJ2-1, with 7 bases that match TRBD2. The CDR3 consists of 14 residues. V shed 9 bases, J shed 4 bases, and the junction held 9 bases outside the gene matches. Germline assignment: CDR1 LNHDA and CDR2 SQIVND (reference sequence). The CDR3 nucleotides are TGTGCCAGCCAGCGGGGAACGGGATACAATGAGCAGTTCTTC. Its protein product is CASQRGTGYNEQFF.

This clonotype was seen only a few times. V gene TRBV7-2 combines with J gene TRBJ2-3, with a tentative D call TRBD2 (6 bases). The germline V gene encodes CDR1 SGHTA and CDR2 FQGNSA. The CDR3 loop spans 15 amino acids. Trimming shortened V by 5 bases and J by 2 bases, and 14 bases separated the two germline ends. CDR3 in DNA: TGTGCCAGCAGCATCCGTGGACTACTCACAGATACGCAGTATTTT. It specifies CASSIRGLLTDTQYF. Based on the CDR3 plus reference TRBV7-2 and TRBJ2-3, the full variable domain is GAGVSQSPSNKVTEKGKDVELRCDPISGHTALYWYRQSLGQGLEFLIYFQGNSAPDKSGLPSDRFSAERTGGSVSTLTIQRTQQEDSAVYLCASSIRGLLTDTQYFGPGTRLTVL.

The V gene is TRBV15, the J gene TRBJ1-2; D remains unclear. Germline V gene lookup returns CDR1 LNHNV and CDR2 YYDKDF (reference sequence). The CDR3 sequence is 16 residues long. With 1 base removed from V and 4 bases from J, the gap between germline ends came to 16 bases. CDR3 sequence: CATSRGGPIDGYGYTF. The CDR3 coding sequence is TGTGCCACCAGCAGAGGTGGACCCATCGACGGCTATGGCTACACCTTC.